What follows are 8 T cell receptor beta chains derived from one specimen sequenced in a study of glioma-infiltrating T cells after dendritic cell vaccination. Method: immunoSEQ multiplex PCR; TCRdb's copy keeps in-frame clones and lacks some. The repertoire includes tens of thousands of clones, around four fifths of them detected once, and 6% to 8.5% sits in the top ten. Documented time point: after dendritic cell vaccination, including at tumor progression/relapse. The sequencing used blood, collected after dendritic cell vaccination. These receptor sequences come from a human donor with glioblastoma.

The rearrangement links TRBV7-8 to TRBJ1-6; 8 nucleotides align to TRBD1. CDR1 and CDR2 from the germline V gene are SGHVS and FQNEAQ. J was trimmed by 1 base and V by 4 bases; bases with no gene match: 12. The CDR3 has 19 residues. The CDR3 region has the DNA TGTGCCAGCAGCTCCGGGACAGGAACATCCCAGTCCTATAATTCACCCCTCCACTTT. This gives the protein CASSSGTGTSQSYNSPLHF.

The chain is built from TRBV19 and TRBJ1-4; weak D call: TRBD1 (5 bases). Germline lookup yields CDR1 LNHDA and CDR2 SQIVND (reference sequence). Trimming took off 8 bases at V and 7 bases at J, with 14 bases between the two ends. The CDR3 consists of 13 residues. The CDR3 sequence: CASRGRDAEKLFF. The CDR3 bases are TGTGCCAGTCGGGGGAGGGATGCTGAAAAACTGTTTTTT.

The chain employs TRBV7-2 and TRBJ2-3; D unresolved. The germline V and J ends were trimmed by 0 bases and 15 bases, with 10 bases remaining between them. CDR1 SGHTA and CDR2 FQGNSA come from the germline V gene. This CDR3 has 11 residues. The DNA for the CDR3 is TGTGCCAGCAGCTTAGCGCAGGTTACCTATTTT. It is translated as CASSLAQVTYF.

The CDR3 DNA reads as TGTGCCAGCAGCCCCCGGGACAGTCTTTACTACGAGCAGTACTTC. It codes for CASSPRDSLYYEQYF. V gene TRBV11-1 combines with J gene TRBJ2-7; 7 bases fit TRBD1. Germline CDR1 and CDR2: SGHAT and FQDESV (reference sequence). The CDR3 runs 15 residues. The ends lost 5 bases at V and 3 bases at J; junction bases unmatched: 10.

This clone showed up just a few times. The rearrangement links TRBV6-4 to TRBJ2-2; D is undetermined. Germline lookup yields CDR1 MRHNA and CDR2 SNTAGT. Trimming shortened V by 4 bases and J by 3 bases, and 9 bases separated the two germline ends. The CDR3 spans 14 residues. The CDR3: CASSVGSDTGELFF. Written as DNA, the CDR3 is TGTGCCAGCAGTGTCGGCAGCGACACCGGGGAGCTGTTTTTT.

Here the CDR3 reads CASSLLDRGGKGIHTEAFF. DNA for the CDR3: TGTGCCAGCAGCTTATTAGATCGGGGAGGGAAGGGTATCCACACTGAAGCTTTCTTT. The rearrangement uses TRBV11-3 and TRBJ1-1; D remains ambiguous. Germline values: CDR1 SGHNT, CDR2 YENEEA. V lost 2 bases, J lost 3 bases, and 25 bases lay in between. This CDR3 is 19 amino acids long.

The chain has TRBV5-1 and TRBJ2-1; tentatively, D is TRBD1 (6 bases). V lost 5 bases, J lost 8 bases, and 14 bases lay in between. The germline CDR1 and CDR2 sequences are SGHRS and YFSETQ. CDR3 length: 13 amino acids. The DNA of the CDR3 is TGCGCCAGCAGGGAGTTGGGGGCTGATGAGCAGTTCTTC. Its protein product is CASRELGADEQFF.

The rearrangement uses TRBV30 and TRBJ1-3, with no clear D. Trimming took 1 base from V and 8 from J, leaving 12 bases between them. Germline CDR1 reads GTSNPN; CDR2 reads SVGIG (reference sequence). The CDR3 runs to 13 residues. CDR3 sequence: CAWSGAMRDTIYF. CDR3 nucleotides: TGTGCCTGGAGTGGGGCCATGCGGGACACCATATATTTT.